This T cell receptor (beta chain) came from a study of response to subunit inactivated influenza vaccine. Whole-study findings and limits: Authors suggested seasonal influenza vaccinations each recruit few new T cells.

This clonotype was picked up a small number of times. Its cognate antigen is unknown. Germline lookup yields CDR1 DFQATT and CDR2 SNEGSKA (reference sequence). V shed 0 bases, J shed 4 bases, and the junction held 4 bases outside the gene matches. The CDR3 totals 15 residues. TCRdb analysed the RT-PCR reads with MiXCR anew, one entry per CDR3 protein. The data show 200,000 to 300,000 distinct CDR3 sequences, 9% to 15% seen once. This clonotype was obtained from a man aged 50 to 59 who received an inactivated influenza vaccine. This chain uses TRBV20-1 with TRBJ2-3, with 10 bases identical to TRBD2. Sequencing used non-naive T cells sorted from PBMCs, obtained around 15 days before vaccination. The CDR3 loop reads CSARDQSGRADTQYF. CDR3 sequence (DNA): TGCAGTGCTAGAGATCAGAGCGGGAGGGCAGATACGCAGTATTTT.